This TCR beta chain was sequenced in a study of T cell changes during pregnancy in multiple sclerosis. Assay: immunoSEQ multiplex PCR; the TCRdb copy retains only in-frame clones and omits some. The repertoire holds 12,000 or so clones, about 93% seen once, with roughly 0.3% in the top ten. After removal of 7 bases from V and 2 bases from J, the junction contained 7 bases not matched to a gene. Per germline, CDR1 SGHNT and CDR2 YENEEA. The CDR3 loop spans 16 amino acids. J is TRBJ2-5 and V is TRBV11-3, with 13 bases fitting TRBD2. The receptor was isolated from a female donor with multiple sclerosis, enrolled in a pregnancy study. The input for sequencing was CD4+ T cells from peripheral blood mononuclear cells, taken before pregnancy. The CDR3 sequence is CASNRPLAGGQETQYF. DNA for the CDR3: TGTGCCAGCAACCGCCCACTAGCGGGGGGGCAAGAGACCCAGTACTTC.